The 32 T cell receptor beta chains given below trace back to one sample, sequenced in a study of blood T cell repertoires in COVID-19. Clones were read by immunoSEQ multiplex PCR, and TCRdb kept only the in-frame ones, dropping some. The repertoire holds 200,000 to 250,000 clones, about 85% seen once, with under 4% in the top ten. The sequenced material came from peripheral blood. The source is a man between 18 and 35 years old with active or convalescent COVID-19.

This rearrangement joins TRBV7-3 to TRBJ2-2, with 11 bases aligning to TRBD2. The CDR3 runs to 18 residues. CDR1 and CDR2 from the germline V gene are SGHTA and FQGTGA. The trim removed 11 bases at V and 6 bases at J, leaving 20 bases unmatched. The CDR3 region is CARKYLAGGPREAGELFF. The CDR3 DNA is TGTGCCCGTAAGTATTTAGCGGGAGGGCCTAGAGAAGCCGGGGAGCTGTTTTTT.

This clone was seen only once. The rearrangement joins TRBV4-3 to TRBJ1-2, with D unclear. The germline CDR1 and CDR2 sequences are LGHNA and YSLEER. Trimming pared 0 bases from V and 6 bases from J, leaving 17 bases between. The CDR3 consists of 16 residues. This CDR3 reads CASSQDRAGWRNGYTF. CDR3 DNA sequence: TGCGCCAGCAGCCAAGATCGGGCGGGCTGGAGAAATGGCTACACCTTC.

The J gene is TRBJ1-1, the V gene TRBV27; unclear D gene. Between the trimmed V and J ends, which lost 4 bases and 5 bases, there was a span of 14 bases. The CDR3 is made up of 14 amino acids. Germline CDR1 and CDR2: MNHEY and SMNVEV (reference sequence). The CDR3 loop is CASSYGGQNTEAFF. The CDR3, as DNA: TGTGCCAGCAGTTACGGAGGGCAGAATACTGAAGCTTTCTTT.

The CDR3 sequence is CASSLGRSLDEQYF. The CDR3 DNA is TGTGCCAGCAGCTTGGGGAGATCCTTAGACGAGCAGTACTTC. J is TRBJ2-7 and V is TRBV7-9, with TRBD2 as a possible D gene (5 bases). The V end lost 3 bases, the J end lost 5 bases, and 14 bases lay between the germline ends. Per germline, CDR1 SEHNR and CDR2 FQNEAQ (reference sequence). The CDR3 covers 14 residues. Full variable domain (rest looked up from reference TRBV7-9 and TRBJ2-7): DTGVSQNPRHKITKRGQNVTFRCDPISEHNRLYWYRQTLGQGPEFLTYFQNEAQLEKSRLLSDRFSAERPKGSFSTLEIQRTEQGDSAMYLCASSLGRSLDEQYFGPGTRLTVT.

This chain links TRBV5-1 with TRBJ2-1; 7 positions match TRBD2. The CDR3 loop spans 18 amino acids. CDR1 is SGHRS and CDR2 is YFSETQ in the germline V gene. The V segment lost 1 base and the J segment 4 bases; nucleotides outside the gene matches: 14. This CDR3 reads CASSLTSGIASGYNEQFF. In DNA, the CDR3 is TGCGCCAGCAGCTTGACTTCCGGGATTGCTAGCGGTTACAATGAGCAGTTCTTC. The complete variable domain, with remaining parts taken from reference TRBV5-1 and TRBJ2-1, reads KAGVTQTPRYLIKTRGQQVTLSCSPISGHRSVSWYQQTPGQGLQFLFEYFSETQRNKGNFPGRFSGRQFSNSRSEMNVSTLELGDSALYLCASSLTSGIASGYNEQFFGPGTRLTVL.

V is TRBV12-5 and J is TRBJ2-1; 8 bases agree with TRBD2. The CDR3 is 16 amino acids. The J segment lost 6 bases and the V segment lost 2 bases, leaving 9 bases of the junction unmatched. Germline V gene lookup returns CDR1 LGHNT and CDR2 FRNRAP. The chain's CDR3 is CASGLRAGGVLNEQFF. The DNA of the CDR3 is TGTGCTAGTGGTTTGCGGGCGGGGGGCGTACTCAATGAGCAGTTCTTC.

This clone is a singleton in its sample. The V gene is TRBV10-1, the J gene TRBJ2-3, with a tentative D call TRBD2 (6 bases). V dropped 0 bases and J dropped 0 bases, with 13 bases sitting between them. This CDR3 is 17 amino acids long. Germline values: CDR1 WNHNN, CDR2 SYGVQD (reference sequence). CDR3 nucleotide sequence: TGCGCCAGCAGTGAGTCATACGGCGGGGTGAGCACAGATACGCAGTATTTT. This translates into CASSESYGGVSTDTQYF.

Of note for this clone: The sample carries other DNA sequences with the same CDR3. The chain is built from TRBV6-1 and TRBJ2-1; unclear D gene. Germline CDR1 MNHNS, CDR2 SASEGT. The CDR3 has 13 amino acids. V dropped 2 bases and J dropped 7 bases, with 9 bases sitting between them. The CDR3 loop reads CASSESGRNEQFF. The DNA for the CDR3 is TGTGCCAGCAGTGAATCAGGTAGAAATGAGCAGTTCTTC.

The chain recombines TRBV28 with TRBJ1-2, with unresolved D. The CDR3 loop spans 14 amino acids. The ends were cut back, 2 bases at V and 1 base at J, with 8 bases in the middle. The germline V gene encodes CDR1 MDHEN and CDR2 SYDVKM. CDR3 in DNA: TGTGCCAGCAGTTTACGGGTCCTTAACTATGGCTACACCTTC. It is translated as CASSLRVLNYGYTF.

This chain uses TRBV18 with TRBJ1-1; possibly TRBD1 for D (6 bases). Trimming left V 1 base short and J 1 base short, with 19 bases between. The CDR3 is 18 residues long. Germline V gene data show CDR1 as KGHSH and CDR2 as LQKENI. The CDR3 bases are TGTGCCAGCTCACCACGATCCGTTATACAGGGATGGAACACTGAAGCTTTCTTT. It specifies CASSPRSVIQGWNTEAFF.

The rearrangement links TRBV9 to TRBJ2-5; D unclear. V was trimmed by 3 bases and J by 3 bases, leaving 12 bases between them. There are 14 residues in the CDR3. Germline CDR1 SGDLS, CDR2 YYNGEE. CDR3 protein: CASSAQGAEETQYF. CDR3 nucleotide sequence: TGTGCCAGCAGCGCCCAAGGAGCCGAAGAGACCCAGTACTTC.

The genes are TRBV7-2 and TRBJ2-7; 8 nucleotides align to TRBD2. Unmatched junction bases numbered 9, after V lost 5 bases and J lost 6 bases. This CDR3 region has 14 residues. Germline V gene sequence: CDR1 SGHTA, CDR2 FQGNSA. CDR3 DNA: TGTGCCAGCAGCCCCCCCGGGACTAGGGGCGAGCAGTACTTC. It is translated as CASSPPGTRGEQYF.

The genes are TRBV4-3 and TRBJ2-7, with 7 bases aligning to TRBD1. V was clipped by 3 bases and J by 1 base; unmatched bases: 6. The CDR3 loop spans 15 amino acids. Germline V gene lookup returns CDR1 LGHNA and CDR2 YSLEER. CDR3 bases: TGCGCCAGCAGCCACTACCGGGACAGATCCTACGAGCAGTACTTC. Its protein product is CASSHYRDRSYEQYF.

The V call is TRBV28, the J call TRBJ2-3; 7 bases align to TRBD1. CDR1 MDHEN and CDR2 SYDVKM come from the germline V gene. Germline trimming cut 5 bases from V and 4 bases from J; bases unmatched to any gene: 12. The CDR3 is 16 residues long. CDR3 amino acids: CASSPPDRMVADTQYF. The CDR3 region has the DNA TGTGCCAGCAGTCCCCCGGACAGGATGGTGGCAGATACGCAGTATTTT.

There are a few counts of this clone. CDR3 bases: TGTGCCAGCAGCTTAGGTAGACTTAAGAACACTGAAGCTTTCTTT. It is translated as CASSLGRLKNTEAFF. The chain couples TRBV7-8 to TRBJ1-1; D uncertain. CDR1 and CDR2 from the germline V gene are SGHVS and FQNEAQ. Trimming shortened V by 1 base and J by 1 base, and 10 bases separated the two germline ends. The CDR3 runs 15 residues.

CDR3 sequence: CASSLEQGFNYGYTF. The CDR3 DNA follows: TGTGCCAGCAGCTTAGAACAGGGGTTTAACTATGGCTACACCTTC. The V and J genes are TRBV7-9 and TRBJ1-2; 7 nucleotides line up with TRBD1. J gave up 1 base and V 1 base, and 3 bases lay outside the gene matches. The CDR3 runs to 15 residues. Germline CDR1 is SEHNR and CDR2 is FQNEAQ (reference sequence).

This CDR3 reads CASSLISYNEQFF. CDR3 coding DNA: TGTGCCAGCAGTTTAATCTCGTACAATGAGCAGTTCTTC. V and J are TRBV27 and TRBJ2-1; D is ambiguous. V lost 2 bases and J lost 4, with 6 bases in between. From germline, CDR1 is MNHEY and CDR2 SMNVEV (reference sequence). This CDR3 spans 13 amino acids.

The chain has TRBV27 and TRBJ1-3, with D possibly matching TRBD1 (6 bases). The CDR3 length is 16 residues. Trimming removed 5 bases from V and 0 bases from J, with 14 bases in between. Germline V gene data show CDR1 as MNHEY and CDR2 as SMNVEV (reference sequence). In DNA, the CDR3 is TGTGCCAGCAGTCGGTCGGGACACTTCTCTGGAAACACCATATATTTT. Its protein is CASSRSGHFSGNTIYF.

For the CDR3, the DNA is TGTGCCAGCAGCTTACGGGACAGGGGGTCGACCCAGTACTTC. It specifies CASSLRDRGSTQYF. V and J are TRBV11-2 and TRBJ2-5; TRBD1 aligns across 11 bases. Germline V gene sequence: CDR1 SGHAT, CDR2 FQNNGV. This CDR3 is 14 amino acids long. V was clipped by 2 bases and J by 7 bases; unmatched bases: 3.

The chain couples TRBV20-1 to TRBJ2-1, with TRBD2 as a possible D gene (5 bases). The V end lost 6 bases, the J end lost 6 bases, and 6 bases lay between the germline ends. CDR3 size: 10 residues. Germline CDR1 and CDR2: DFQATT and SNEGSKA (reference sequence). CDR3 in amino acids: CSAAGNEQFF. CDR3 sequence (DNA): TGCAGTGCGGCGGGCAATGAGCAGTTCTTC.

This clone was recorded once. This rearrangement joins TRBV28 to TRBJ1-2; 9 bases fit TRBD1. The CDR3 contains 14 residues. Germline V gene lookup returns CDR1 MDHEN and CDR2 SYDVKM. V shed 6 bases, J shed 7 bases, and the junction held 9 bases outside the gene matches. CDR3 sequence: CASSDGTGRFGYTF. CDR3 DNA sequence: TGTGCCAGCAGCGACGGGACAGGGAGATTTGGCTACACCTTC.

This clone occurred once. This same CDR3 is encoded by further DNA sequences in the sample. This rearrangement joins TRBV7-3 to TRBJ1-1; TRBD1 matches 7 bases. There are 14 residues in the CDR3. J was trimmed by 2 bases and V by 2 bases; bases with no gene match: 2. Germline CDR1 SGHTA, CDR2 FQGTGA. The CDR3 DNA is TGTGCCAGCAGCTTAGCAGGGGGAAACACTGAAGCTTTCTTT. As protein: CASSLAGGNTEAFF.

The CDR3 loop is CASTSGGWGTDTQYF. The CDR3, as DNA: TGTGCCAGCACCTCTGGAGGGTGGGGCACAGATACGCAGTATTTT. The chain has TRBV9 and TRBJ2-3; the D gene is possibly TRBD2 (6 bases). The germline gives CDR1 SGDLS, CDR2 YYNGEE. The CDR3 covers 15 residues. The V and J ends lost 6 bases and 1 base respectively, with 15 bases between them.

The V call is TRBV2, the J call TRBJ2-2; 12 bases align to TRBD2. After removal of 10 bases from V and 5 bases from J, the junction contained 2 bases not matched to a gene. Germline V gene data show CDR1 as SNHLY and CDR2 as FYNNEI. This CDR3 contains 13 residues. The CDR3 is CAKGTSGTGELFF. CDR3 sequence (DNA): TGTGCCAAGGGGACTAGCGGGACCGGGGAGCTGTTTTTT.

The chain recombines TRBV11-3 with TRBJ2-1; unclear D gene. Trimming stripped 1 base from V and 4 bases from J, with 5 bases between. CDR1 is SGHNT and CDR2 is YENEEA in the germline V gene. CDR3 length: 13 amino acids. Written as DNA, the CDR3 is TGTGCCAGCAGCTTAGGGCTTTACAATGAGCAGTTCTTC. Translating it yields CASSLGLYNEQFF.

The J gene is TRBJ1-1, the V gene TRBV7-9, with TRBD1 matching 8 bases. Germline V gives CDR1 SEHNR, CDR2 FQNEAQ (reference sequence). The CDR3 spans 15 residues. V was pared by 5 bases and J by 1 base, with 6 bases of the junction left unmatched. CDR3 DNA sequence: TGTGCCAGCAGCCCCAGGACAGGGCAGAACACTGAAGCTTTCTTT. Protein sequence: CASSPRTGQNTEAFF.

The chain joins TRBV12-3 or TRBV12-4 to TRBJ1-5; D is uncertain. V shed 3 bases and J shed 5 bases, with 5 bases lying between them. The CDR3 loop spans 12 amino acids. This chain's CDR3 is CASSLAYQPQHF. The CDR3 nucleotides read TGTGCCAGCAGTTTGGCCTATCAGCCCCAGCATTTT.

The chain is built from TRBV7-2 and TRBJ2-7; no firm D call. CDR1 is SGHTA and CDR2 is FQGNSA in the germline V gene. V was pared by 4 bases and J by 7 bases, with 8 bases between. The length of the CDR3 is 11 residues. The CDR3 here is CASSSLLEQYF. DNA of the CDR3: TGTGCCAGCAGCTCTCTCCTTGAGCAGTACTTC.

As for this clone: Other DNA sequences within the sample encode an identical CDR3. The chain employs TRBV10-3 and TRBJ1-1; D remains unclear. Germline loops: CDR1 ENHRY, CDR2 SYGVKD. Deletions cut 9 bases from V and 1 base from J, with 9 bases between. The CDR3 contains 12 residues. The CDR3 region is CAISGGNTEAFF. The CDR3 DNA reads TGTGCCATTTCAGGTGGGAACACTGAAGCTTTCTTT.

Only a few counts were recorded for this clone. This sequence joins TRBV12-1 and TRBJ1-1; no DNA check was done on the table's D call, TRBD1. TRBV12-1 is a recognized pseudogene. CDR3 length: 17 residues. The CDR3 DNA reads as TGTGCCAGCAGCTTTGGATTGTCTGACAGGGGAGAGACTGAAGCTTTCTTT. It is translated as CASSFGLSDRGETEAFF.

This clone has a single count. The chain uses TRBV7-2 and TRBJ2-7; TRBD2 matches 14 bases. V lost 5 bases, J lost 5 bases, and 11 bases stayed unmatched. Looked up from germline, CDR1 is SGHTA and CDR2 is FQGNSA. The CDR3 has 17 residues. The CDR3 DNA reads TGTGCCAGCAGCCCTGGACTAGCGGGGGGCTACGGGAACGAGCAGTACTTC. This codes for CASSPGLAGGYGNEQYF. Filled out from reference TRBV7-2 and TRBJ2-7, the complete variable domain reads GAGVSQSPSNKVTEKGKDVELRCDPISGHTALYWYRQSLGQGLEFLIYFQGNSAPDKSGLPSDRFSAERTGGSVSTLTIQRTQQEDSAVYLCASSPGLAGGYGNEQYFGPGTRLTVT.

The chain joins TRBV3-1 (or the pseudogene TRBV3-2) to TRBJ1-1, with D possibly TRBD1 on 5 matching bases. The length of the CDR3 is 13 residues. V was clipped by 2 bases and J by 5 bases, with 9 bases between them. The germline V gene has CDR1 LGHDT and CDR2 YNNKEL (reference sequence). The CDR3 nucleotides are TGTGCCAGCAGCCAACAGGGTGGGACTGAAGCTTTCTTT. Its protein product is CASSQQGGTEAFF.